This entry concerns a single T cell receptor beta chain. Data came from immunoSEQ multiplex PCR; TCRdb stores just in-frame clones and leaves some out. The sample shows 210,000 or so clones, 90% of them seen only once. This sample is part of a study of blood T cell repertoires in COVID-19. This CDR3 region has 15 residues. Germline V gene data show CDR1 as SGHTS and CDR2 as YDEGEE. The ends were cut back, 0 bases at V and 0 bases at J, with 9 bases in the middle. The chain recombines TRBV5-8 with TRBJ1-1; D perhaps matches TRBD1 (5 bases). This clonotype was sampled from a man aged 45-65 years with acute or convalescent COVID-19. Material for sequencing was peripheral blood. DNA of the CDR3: TGTGCCAGCAGCTTGGTGGCGACAGTGAACACTGAAGCTTTCTTT. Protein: CASSLVATVNTEAFF.